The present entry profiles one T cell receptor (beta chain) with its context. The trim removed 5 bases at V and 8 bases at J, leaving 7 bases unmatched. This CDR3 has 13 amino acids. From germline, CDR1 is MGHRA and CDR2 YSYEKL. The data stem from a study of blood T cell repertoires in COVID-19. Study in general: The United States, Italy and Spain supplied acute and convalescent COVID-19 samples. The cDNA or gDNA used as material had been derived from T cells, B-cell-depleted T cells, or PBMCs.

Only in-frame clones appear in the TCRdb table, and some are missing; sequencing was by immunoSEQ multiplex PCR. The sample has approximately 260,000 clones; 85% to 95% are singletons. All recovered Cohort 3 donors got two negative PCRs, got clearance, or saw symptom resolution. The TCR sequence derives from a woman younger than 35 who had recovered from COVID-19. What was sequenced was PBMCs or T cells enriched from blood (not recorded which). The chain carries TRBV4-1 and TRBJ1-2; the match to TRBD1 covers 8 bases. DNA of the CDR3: TGCGCCAGCAGCGCCGGACAGGGCTCGGGCTACACCTTC. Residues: CASSAGQGSGYTF.